Listed below are T cell receptor beta chains from one sample, sequenced in a study of glioma-infiltrating T cells after dendritic cell vaccination. Sequencing was performed with immunoSEQ multiplex PCR; in TCRdb, only in-frame clones are kept and a portion is missing. The table lists more than 70,000 clones, roughly 91% of them singletons. Sequencing was performed on blood, taken after dendritic cell vaccination. The receptors were gathered from a human donor with glioblastoma. Each CDR3 is given without its conserved first and last residue. D genes are given only for firm matches.

v_call: TRBV5-1; j_call: TRBJ2-5; d_call: .; cdr3_aa: ASSLILASDQETQY
v_call: TRBV5-7; j_call: .; d_call: .; cdr3_aa: ASSFQDASYEQY
v_call: TRBV5-4; j_call: TRBJ1-2; d_call: TRBD1; cdr3_aa: ASSGNHRGGGYT
v_call: TRBV7-6; j_call: TRBJ2-3; d_call: .; cdr3_aa: ASSLESSAHTDTQY
v_call: TRBV5-1; j_call: TRBJ2-7; d_call: TRBD1; cdr3_aa: ASSLPGTGSNEQY
v_call: TRBV12-5; j_call: TRBJ1-1; d_call: .; cdr3_aa: ASGLDRVTEAF
v_call: TRBV27; j_call: TRBJ2-3; d_call: .; cdr3_aa: ASSEGSNTQY
v_call: TRBV5-1; j_call: TRBJ1-5; d_call: TRBD1; cdr3_aa: ASSPNGDRGEPQH
v_call: TRBV7-9; j_call: TRBJ1-2; d_call: .; cdr3_aa: ASSLKQLYGFT
v_call: TRBV30; j_call: TRBJ1-2; d_call: .; cdr3_aa: AWSLQGLIGYT
v_call: TRBV27; j_call: TRBJ1-5; d_call: .; cdr3_aa: ASSFQGRNQPQH
v_call: TRBV10-3; j_call: TRBJ2-7; d_call: TRBD1; cdr3_aa: AIEGQGKGEQY
v_call: TRBV10-3; j_call: TRBJ1-1; d_call: .; cdr3_aa: AISDAPVFAQGNTEAF
v_call: TRBV29-1; j_call: TRBJ2-1; d_call: .; cdr3_aa: SVKGEVESYNEQF
v_call: TRBV5-5; j_call: TRBJ2-1; d_call: TRBD2; cdr3_aa: ASSLTSGGLHNEQF
v_call: TRBV6-5; j_call: TRBJ2-7; d_call: .; cdr3_aa: ASKEGRY
v_call: TRBV29-1; j_call: TRBJ2-3; d_call: TRBD2; cdr3_aa: SVRTSGGSTDTQY
v_call: TRBV6-1; j_call: TRBJ2-1; d_call: TRBD1; cdr3_aa: ASSPPGGSEQF
v_call: TRBV6-5; j_call: TRBJ1-4; d_call: .; cdr3_aa: ASSYSPGRGEKLF
v_call: TRBV27; j_call: TRBJ2-7; d_call: .; cdr3_aa: ASSYSVGTNSYEQY
v_call: TRBV4-1; j_call: TRBJ2-1; d_call: .; cdr3_aa: ASSQGTIAIEQF
v_call: TRBV5-4; j_call: TRBJ1-1; d_call: .; cdr3_aa: ASSLGGASTNTEAF
v_call: TRBV5-1; j_call: TRBJ1-5; d_call: .; cdr3_aa: ASSDIGQPQH
v_call: TRBV14; j_call: TRBJ1-4; d_call: .; cdr3_aa: ASSQSEGWDEKLF
v_call: TRBV10-3; j_call: TRBJ2-3; d_call: TRBD2; cdr3_aa: AISVRGPPSGETDTQY
v_call: TRBV5-1; j_call: TRBJ2-6; d_call: .; cdr3_aa: ASSQEGLSGANVLT
v_call: TRBV2; j_call: TRBJ1-2; d_call: .; cdr3_aa: ASSETPGAPGYGYT
v_call: TRBV5-1; j_call: TRBJ1-1; d_call: TRBD1; cdr3_aa: ASSLNWDREAF
v_call: TRBV10-2; j_call: TRBJ1-3; d_call: TRBD1; cdr3_aa: ASSETGGNTIY
v_call: TRBV2; j_call: TRBJ2-3; d_call: TRBD1; cdr3_aa: ASRRWTGVTDTQY
v_call: TRBV19; j_call: TRBJ1-1; d_call: .; cdr3_aa: ASSPPTTRGNTEAF
v_call: TRBV5-8; j_call: TRBJ2-5; d_call: .; cdr3_aa: ASSLGLALEGGRETQY
v_call: TRBV9; j_call: TRBJ2-1; d_call: .; cdr3_aa: ASSVATRGWDEQF
v_call: TRBV19; j_call: TRBJ1-1; d_call: .; cdr3_aa: ASKVTEMNTEAF
v_call: TRBV11-2; j_call: TRBJ2-7; d_call: TRBD2; cdr3_aa: ASSLTSGGFYEQY
v_call: TRBV5-6; j_call: TRBJ2-1; d_call: TRBD1; cdr3_aa: ASSLRGPRDEQF
v_call: TRBV11-2; j_call: TRBJ2-3; d_call: .; cdr3_aa: ASSLGGQDTQY
v_call: TRBV27; j_call: .; d_call: .; cdr3_aa: ASRGDNSYEQY
v_call: TRBV2; j_call: TRBJ2-1; d_call: TRBD1; cdr3_aa: ASTQQGAYNEQF
v_call: TRBV30; j_call: TRBJ2-7; d_call: TRBD1; cdr3_aa: ASPLLDRESYEQY
v_call: TRBV7-9; j_call: TRBJ2-2; d_call: .; cdr3_aa: ASSFVERSGELF
v_call: TRBV2; j_call: TRBJ1-4; d_call: .; cdr3_aa: ASSEEGLPNEKLF
v_call: TRBV2; j_call: TRBJ1-4; d_call: .; cdr3_aa: ASSKNGGRDEKLF
v_call: TRBV5-1; j_call: TRBJ2-3; d_call: TRBD2; cdr3_aa: ASSLMTSGVPDTQY
v_call: TRBV7-2; j_call: TRBJ2-5; d_call: .; cdr3_aa: ASRQKGRGSQETQY
v_call: TRBV11-1; j_call: TRBJ1-1; d_call: .; cdr3_aa: ASSLIRANTEAF
v_call: TRBV6-5; j_call: TRBJ2-5; d_call: .; cdr3_aa: ASRTRQETQY
v_call: TRBV5-6; j_call: TRBJ1-2; d_call: .; cdr3_aa: ASSLTGLANYGYT
v_call: TRBV4-3; j_call: TRBJ2-7; d_call: .; cdr3_aa: ASSQDKRSYEQY
v_call: TRBV30; j_call: TRBJ1-2; d_call: TRBD1; cdr3_aa: AWSVAGGNYGYT
v_call: TRBV18; j_call: TRBJ2-5; d_call: .; cdr3_aa: ASSPGGGTQY
v_call: TRBV5-1; j_call: TRBJ2-3; d_call: TRBD2; cdr3_aa: ASSLLAGTTDTQY
v_call: TRBV10-1; j_call: TRBJ2-1; d_call: TRBD2; cdr3_aa: ASSASGGAYNEQF